This T cell receptor (beta chain) was recorded in a study of radiotherapy plus CTLA-4 blockade in lung cancer. Libraries were prepared by immunoSEQ multiplex PCR; TCRdb keeps only in-frame clonotypes and omits some of them. This sample has 60,000 to 70,000 clones, with 65% to 80% found just once. Trimming removed 1 base from V and 4 bases from J, with 10 bases in between. The CDR3 is 14 amino acids. Germline V lookup: CDR1 MNHEY, CDR2 SMNVEV (reference sequence). This clone was counted a single time. The antigen is unknown. Regarding the study as a whole: There was expansion of tumor-derived TCR clones in blood after radiotherapy plus ipilimumab.

Sequenced material: peripheral blood, taken from a patient treated with radiotherapy plus ipilimumab. This sequence joins TRBV27 and TRBJ2-5; D is perhaps TRBD1 or TRBD2 (6 bases each). This receptor was identified in a human donor with non-small cell lung cancer who had a complete response to radiotherapy plus ipilimumab. In nucleotides, the CDR3 is TGTGCCAGCAGTTTATTCAGGGGAGGAGAGACCCAGTACTTC. Encoded protein: CASSLFRGGETQYF.